The rows below give T cell receptor beta chains drawn from one sample of a study of CD8 T cells in Susac syndrome. TCRdb itself ran the immunoSEQ multiplex PCR reads through MiXCR, one entry per CDR3 protein. This table holds 150,000 to 160,000 distinct CDR3 sequences, about 95% found once. Sequenced: CD4+ T cells from PBMCs. The receptor set was obtained from a human donor with Susac syndrome. Both conserved end residues are part of each CDR3. The D gene is left open where the match is weak. Clone size is stated in some rows and not others, as once, few, many or a class when expanded.

clone size	V gene	D gene	J gene	CDR3 protein	CDR3 DNA
NA	TRBV29-1	NA	TRBJ1-1	CSVVANTEAFF	TGCAGCGTTGTTGCGAACACTGAAGCTTTCTTT
NA	TRBV7-9	NA	TRBJ2-5	CASSPFGKETQYF	TGTGCCAGCAGCCCGTTCGGAAAAGAGACCCAGTACTTC
NA	TRBV29-1	NA	TRBJ1-2	CSGQRGSGYTF	TGCAGCGGACAAAGGGGCTCTGGCTACACCTTC
once	TRBV6-4	NA	TRBJ2-1	CASSEGGVGGSEQFF	TGTGCCAGCAGTGAAGGCGGTGTGGGGGGAAGTGAGCAGTTCTTC
NA	TRBV29-1	NA	TRBJ1-1	CSVEEGTTEAFF	TGCAGCGTTGAAGAGGGGACCACTGAAGCTTTCTTT
once	TRBV6-5	NA	TRBJ2-3	CASSYSGHSTDTQYF	TGTGCCAGCAGTTACTCGGGACACAGCACAGATACGCAGTATTTT
NA	TRBV20-1	NA	TRBJ1-3	CSATAQGSGNTIYF	TGCAGTGCTACCGCCCAGGGCTCTGGAAACACCATATATTTT
NA	TRBV5-4	NA	TRBJ2-2	CASSLRPTAGELFF	TGTGCCAGCAGCTTGCGTCCCACCGCGGGGGAGCTGTTTTTT
NA	TRBV7-8	NA	TRBJ1-2	CASSSSRDGYTF	TGTGCCAGCAGCTCCAGCAGGGATGGCTACACCTTC
NA	TRBV13	TRBD1	TRBJ2-7	CASSLRGRFEQYF	TGTGCCAGCAGCTTAAGGGGGCGTTTCGAGCAGTACTTC
NA	TRBV6-6	TRBD1	TRBJ2-5	CASSYGQGVETQYF	TGTGCCAGCAGTTACGGACAGGGGGTGGAGACCCAGTACTTC
NA	TRBV20-1	TRBD2	TRBJ2-3	CSAATSGGGGDTQYF	TGCAGTGCCGCGACTAGCGGGGGGGGCGGAGATACGCAGTATTTT
NA	TRBV3-1	NA	TRBJ2-1	CASSQFLGGKYNEQFF	TGTGCCAGCAGCCAATTTTTAGGAGGGAAATATAATGAGCAGTTCTTC
once	TRBV2	NA	TRBJ2-7	CASSEWVSDF	TGTGCCAGCAGTGAATGGGTATCGGACTTC
NA	TRBV24-1	NA	TRBJ2-2	CATSDFARGTGELFF	TGTGCCACCAGTGATTTTGCCAGGGGAACCGGGGAGCTGTTTTTT
NA	TRBV4-1	NA	TRBJ1-6	CASSQDHPGLLSPLHF	TGCGCCAGCAGCCAAGATCATCCAGGGCTCCTTTCACCCCTCCACTTT